The clone carrying this T cell receptor (beta chain) counts as medium-sized. What it binds is unknown. With two-round multiplex PCR, TCR beta CDR3 sequences were amplified from genomic DNA. Amplification during the initial PCR round employed primers specific to each TRBV and TRBJ gene. Primers of the universal type were employed in the second round of PCR. From the multiplex PCR reads, TCRdb called clonotypes with MiXCR, one entry per CDR3 protein. The sample records about 14,000 distinct CDR3 sequences, roughly 31% being singletons. The data are from a study of prognosis after radiotherapy for stage I lung cancer. Notes on the study in general: Counted unique TCR clones declined after stereotactic body radiation therapy (median about 9,700 versus 6,500). In patients with versus without metastases, TRBV and TRBJ gene usage reportedly differed.

CDR3 length equals 13 residues. Germline V gene data show CDR1 as SGHVS and CDR2 as FQNEAQ. The ends were cut back, 3 bases at V and 7 bases at J, with 10 bases in the middle. The receptor's source is a donor over 45 with non-small cell lung cancer. The source was PBMCs, collected before or after stereotactic body radiation therapy (not recorded which). This chain connects TRBV7-8 to TRBJ2-1, with D uncertain. The CDR3 DNA reads TGTGCCAGCAGCTTCGTCGAGAGGAATGAGCAGTTCTTC. Translated, it gives CASSFVERNEQFF.